This TCR beta chain was obtained from a study of blood T cell repertoires in COVID-19. The wider study: Donors in the United States, Italy and Spain gave samples during acute or convalescent COVID-19.

In the authors' methods: Using reference gene primer amplification, nucleated cell counts were estimated. Clones were read by immunoSEQ multiplex PCR, and TCRdb kept only the in-frame ones, dropping some. The V and J calls and the clone size are those of that table, but D and trimming were determined from the DNA. The table lists 93,000 or so clones, roughly nine tenths of them singletons. The ends lost 5 bases at V and 8 bases at J; junction bases unmatched: 5. Germline-derived CDR1 and CDR2 are SGDLS and YYNGEE. The CDR3 spans 14 residues. The chain uses TRBV9 and TRBJ1-6; 9 nucleotides match TRBD1. The receptor comes from a woman aged 80 or over in a cohort sampled during active COVID-19. The sequenced sample was peripheral blood. The CDR3 spells CASRQGAIDSPLHF. The CDR3 bases are TGTGCCAGCAGACAGGGGGCGATAGATTCACCCCTCCACTTT.